This entry concerns a single T cell receptor beta chain. The antigen it recognizes is unknown. No quality values exist for individual bases; no much larger clone is one base distant. Buffy coats from around 37 blood donors, supplied by the Finnish Red Cross blood service, were used as healthy controls. All TCR-sequenced material derived from peripheral blood: patient blood samples and healthy donor buffy coats. Peripheral blood mononuclear cells were isolated by Ficoll-Hypaque gradient centrifugation. CD4+ cells were purified magnetically from the buffy coats of healthy controls. The Gentra Puregene Cell and Tissue kit was used for genomic DNA extraction, and quantification was performed on a Qubit 2.0 fluorometer. The immunoSEQ assay at survey resolution was applied to genomic DNA for sequencing of TCRbeta rearrangements. Turning to the authors' computational methods: A lowest detectable productive clonotype frequency of 2.59 x 10-5 was observed in the TCR sequencing data. Analyses included only productive TCRbeta rearrangements, meaning complete and in-frame sequences. Sample clonality was computed as Simpson clonality in the immunoSEQ Analyzer version 3.0. Based on frequency, clones were grouped as very rare, small, medium, large (1-20%) or hyperexpanded (>20%). Generation probabilities were estimated with OLGA 1.2.3, V-gene circos plots were made with VDJtools, specificities were searched in VDJdb, and CDR3 motifs were identified with GLIPH. Entries here come from immuneACCESS through TCRdb and include only in-frame sequences with V and J called. Some clones fail to appear in such tables; in the studies checked, an unresolved V gene covers under half of the shortfall, and the cause of the remainder is unknown. That table is the source of V, J and clone size, and D and trimming were worked out from the DNA. Across this sample there are around 28,000 clones, with roughly 70% seen only once. In total, the top ten clones hold more than 0.85% of the sample.

The data derive from a study of STAT5B mutations in CD4+ large granular lymphocyte leukemia (dated by TCRdb to 2022 to 2024). For the wider study: Among healthy controls, the CDR3 'QG' motif was associated with a particular HLA allele. The TCRbeta repertoires of CD4+ T-cell large granular lymphocyte leukemia patients were compared with the TCRbeta repertoires of healthy blood donors. Flow cytometry performed on FACSCanto II or FACSVerse showed that the purified fractions had more than 95% purity among lymphocytes.

The paper as a whole reports these results and caveats: Data were not HLA-matched; higher clonality in CD4+ versus CD8+ T-LGLL could reflect the relatively small sample size. Enrichment of TRBV06-family usage was observed among the top patient clones (8/27) relative to healthy controls (2/35). CD4-sorted patient repertoires appeared more clonal than healthy CD4+ repertoires, and this difference persisted after removing the putative leukemic clones. Each patient's main leukemic clonotypes were private, but approximately 27% of these clonotypes showed up at low frequency in the non-leukemic repertoires of other patients.

Taken from cysteine to phenylalanine, the CDR3 has 13 residues. Only the CDR3 DNA stays, 39 bases, in frame from base 1. V and J lose 0 bases and 5 bases, and a span of 7 bases separates them. CDR1 is given as MDHEN and CDR2 as SYDVKM, both from the germline V gene. The sequence joins TRBV28 to TRBJ1-2; the D gene identity is not certain. The receptor comes from a human donor in good health. What was sequenced was CD4+ T cells from blood buffy coats. The nucleotides read TGTGCCAGCAGTTTATGGGTTGGGTATGGCTACACCTTC. This encodes CASSLWVGYGYTF.